Below, 31 T cell receptor beta chains from the same sample are listed, as sequenced in a study of cytomegalovirus exposure and HLA in healthy donors (dated by TCRdb to about 2017). The library was built by means of the immunoSEQ multiplex PCR assay. The multiplex PCR relied on a mix of 60 forward primers for TCR Vbeta segments and 13 reverse primers for TCR Jbeta segments. Here the immuneACCESS table is served through TCRdb, limited to in-frame sequences with V and J called. Missing clones are a known gap in these copies; in checked studies unresolved V genes cover under half, and the rest lacks a known reason. The sample profile shows about 130,000 clones; over 75% of them were found once. The ten most abundant clones make up under 2% of the sample. What was sequenced was PBMCs. The receptors shown here come from a boy under 18 in good health and CMV-seronegative.

The chain uses TRBV5-4 and TRBJ2-5; TRBD2 might be the D (6 bases). V was pared by 0 bases and J by 6 bases, with 18 bases between. The CDR3 contains 16 residues. Germline V gives CDR1 SGHNT, CDR2 YYREEE (reference sequence). CDR3 amino acids: CASSLGRSGRIQTQYF. The CDR3 coding sequence is TGTGCCAGCAGCTTGGGACGCTCCGGGAGAATCCAGACCCAGTACTTC.

The chain couples TRBV4-1 to TRBJ2-7; 9 bases fit TRBD2. The CDR3 length is 15 residues. Per germline, CDR1 MGHRA and CDR2 YSYEKL. J was trimmed by 3 bases and V by 7 bases; bases with no gene match: 10. Written as DNA, the CDR3 is TGCGCCAGCACCCCTCTTTGGCGGGAGGGCTACGAGCAGTACTTC. Residues: CASTPLWREGYEQYF.

The chain couples TRBV5-1 to TRBJ2-5, with D perhaps TRBD2 (6 bases). This CDR3 contains 14 residues. The V end was cut by 1 base, the J end by 4 bases, with 11 bases between. Germline V gives CDR1 SGHRS, CDR2 YFSETQ. CDR3 nucleotides: TGCGCCAGCAGCTTGTGGCGGGAATCAGAGACCCAGTACTTC. As protein: CASSLWRESETQYF. The whole variable domain, filled in from reference TRBV5-1 and TRBJ2-5, reads KAGVTQTPRYLIKTRGQQVTLSCSPISGHRSVSWYQQTPGQGLQFLFEYFSETQRNKGNFPGRFSGRQFSNSRSEMNVSTLELGDSALYLCASSLWRESETQYFGPGTRLLVL.

The chain combines TRBV27 with TRBJ2-7; tentative D call: TRBD2 (5 bases). Germline loops: CDR1 MNHEY, CDR2 SMNVEV (reference sequence). CDR3 length: 18 amino acids. The V gene lost 3 bases and the J gene lost 4 bases, with 25 bases spanning the gap. Here the CDR3 reads CASSLGVQNGFLPYEQYF. The CDR3 region has the DNA TGTGCCAGCAGTTTGGGAGTTCAGAACGGGTTCCTCCCTTACGAGCAGTACTTC.

The chain is built from TRBV4-1 and TRBJ2-5, with 7 bases identical to TRBD2. Trimming took 4 bases from V and 5 from J; bases not matched to a gene: 13. Germline assignment: CDR1 MGHRA and CDR2 YSYEKL. This CDR3 is 16 amino acids long. CDR3 bases: TGCGCCAGCAGCCCCCTAGGGGAGGGAAGTCGGGAGACCCAGTACTTC. This encodes CASSPLGEGSRETQYF.

The rearrangement joins TRBV2 to TRBJ2-1; D gene unclear. Trimming left V 7 bases short and J 5 bases short, with 6 bases between. Germline CDR1 and CDR2: SNHLY and FYNNEI. The CDR3 totals 11 residues. CDR3 protein: CASNENNEQFF. The CDR3 bases are TGTGCCAGCAACGAGAACAATGAGCAGTTCTTC.

The rearrangement uses TRBV30 and TRBJ2-1; tentative D call: TRBD2 (6 bases). Germline-derived CDR1 and CDR2 are GTSNPN and SVGIG (reference sequence). This CDR3 has 11 residues. Trimming removed 2 bases from V and 16 bases from J, with 15 bases in between. CDR3 in amino acids: CAWSPGSTPFF. CDR3 sequence (DNA): TGTGCCTGGAGTCCCGGGAGTACCCCTTTCTTC.

This clone was seen only a few times. The genes are TRBV2 and TRBJ1-1; D remains unclear. Between the trimmed V and J ends, which lost 6 bases and 11 bases, there was a span of 19 bases. The CDR3 extends over 13 amino acids. Germline V gives CDR1 SNHLY, CDR2 FYNNEI. CDR3 in DNA: TGTGCCAGCAGGGTTAATCCTTACAGCCCGGCTTTCTTT. This codes for CASRVNPYSPAFF.

The rearrangement uses TRBV7-2 and TRBJ2-7; D call uncertain. V dropped 1 base and J dropped 5 bases, with 9 bases sitting between them. Germline CDR1 SGHTA, CDR2 FQGNSA. The CDR3 runs to 13 residues. Here the CDR3 reads CASSLVAADEQYF. The CDR3 DNA sequence: TGTGCCAGCAGCTTAGTTGCGGCGGACGAGCAGTACTTC.

The rearrangement joins TRBV25-1 to TRBJ1-5, with 11 bases aligning to TRBD1. The CDR3 length is 15 residues. V was clipped by 5 bases and J by 4 bases; unmatched bases: 4. The V gene's germline CDR1 is MGHDK and CDR2 SYGVNS. CDR3 protein: CASSPGQGANQPQHF. CDR3 bases: TGTGCCAGCAGTCCCGGACAGGGGGCGAATCAGCCCCAGCATTTT.

The rearrangement uses TRBV5-4 and TRBJ2-1, with 8 bases lining up with TRBD1. The V gene's germline CDR1 is SGHNT and CDR2 YYREEE (reference sequence). The CDR3 length is 14 residues. V lost 8 bases and J lost 4; bases outside the gene matches: 8. This CDR3 reads CASSDRGAYNEQFF. For the CDR3, the DNA is TGTGCCAGTAGTGACAGGGGAGCTTACAATGAGCAGTTCTTC.

V gene TRBV4-2 combines with J gene TRBJ1-4, with D unclear. V lost 3 bases and J lost 0, with 11 bases in between. Germline V gene sequence: CDR1 LGHNA, CDR2 YNFKEQ. The CDR3 contains 16 residues. The CDR3 DNA reads as TGTGCCAGCAGCCAGGCCGCCATCGCAACTAATGAAAAACTGTTTTTT. Protein sequence: CASSQAAIATNEKLFF.

The chain combines TRBV5-1 with TRBJ2-5; TRBD1 matches at 8 bases. Trimming took 5 bases from V and 2 from J; bases not matched to a gene: 5. This CDR3 region has 14 residues. CDR1 is SGHRS, CDR2 YFSETQ, per germline. The CDR3 DNA sequence: TGCGCCAGCAGGAATACAGGGGGACAAGAGACCCAGTACTTC. Amino acid sequence: CASRNTGGQETQYF.

The V call is TRBV5-5, the J call TRBJ2-7; D is possibly TRBD1 (5 bases). The CDR3 runs 14 residues. Trimming removed 3 bases from V and 3 bases from J, with 13 bases in between. Germline values: CDR1 SGHKS, CDR2 YYEKEE (reference sequence). The CDR3 coding sequence is TGTGCCAGCAGCTCAGGACATATAGGCTACGAGCAGTACTTC. It yields the protein CASSSGHIGYEQYF.

The rearrangement links TRBV19 to TRBJ1-2; 7 nucleotides agree with TRBD1. The germline gives CDR1 LNHDA, CDR2 SQIVND (reference sequence). V lost 5 bases to trimming and J lost 6 bases; unmatched junction nucleotides: 9. The CDR3 totals 14 residues. The chain's CDR3 is CASSSTGRIDGYTF. In nucleotides, the CDR3 is TGTGCCAGTAGTTCGACAGGGAGAATAGATGGCTACACCTTC.

The V call is TRBV6-1, the J call TRBJ1-2; D is uncertain. The CDR3 is 12 amino acids. The germline V gene encodes CDR1 MNHNS and CDR2 SASEGT. The ends were cut back, 7 bases at V and 8 bases at J, with 14 bases in the middle. CDR3 in DNA: TGTGCCAGCAATTATTGGGCGGGCGGCTACACCTTC. It translates to CASNYWAGGYTF.

The chain combines TRBV5-4 with TRBJ1-3; D gene unclear. Germline CDR1 is SGHNT and CDR2 is YYREEE (reference sequence). This CDR3 has 16 amino acids. V was clipped by 4 bases and J by 0 bases, with 14 bases between them. CDR3 region: CASSPDSKSSGNTIYF. CDR3 DNA: TGTGCCAGCAGCCCGGACTCCAAGAGCTCTGGAAACACCATATATTTT.

V and J are TRBV29-1 and TRBJ2-1; 9 nucleotides agree with TRBD1. The CDR3 is 16 residues long. Germline loops: CDR1 SQVTM, CDR2 ANQGSEA. J was trimmed by 6 bases and V by 6 bases; bases with no gene match: 15. The CDR3 bases are TGCAGCGTCCCGGGACAGGGCCAGGAGATTCGCAATGAGCAGTTCTTC. Protein product: CSVPGQGQEIRNEQFF.

The chain links TRBV5-6 to TRBJ2-1; 9 bases line up with TRBD1. The CDR3 extends over 15 amino acids. Germline CDR1 is SGHDT and CDR2 is YYEEEE. V shed 3 bases and J 2 bases; nucleotides not matched to a gene: 3. CDR3 DNA sequence: TGTGCCAGCAGCTACAGGGGGCTGACCTACAATGAGCAGTTCTTC. Its translation: CASSYRGLTYNEQFF.

V is TRBV19 and J is TRBJ2-7, with a weak D call TRBD2 (5 bases). V gave up 10 bases and J gave up 3 bases, with 16 bases separating them. Germline CDR1 is LNHDA and CDR2 is SQIVND (reference sequence). This CDR3 comprises 13 residues. CDR3 DNA: TGTGCCAATCTACGGGATCCCCACTACGAGCAGTACTTC. This codes for CANLRDPHYEQYF.

The chain has TRBV7-6 and TRBJ1-1; 9 bases line up with TRBD1. The CDR3 runs 14 residues. J lost 5 bases, V lost 1 base, and 2 bases had no gene match. The germline V gene has CDR1 SGHVS and CDR2 FNYEAQ. The CDR3 loop reads CASSLDRGRTEAFF. In nucleotides, the CDR3 is TGTGCCAGCAGCTTAGACAGGGGGCGAACTGAAGCTTTCTTT. The full variable domain, completed using reference TRBV7-6 and TRBJ1-1, is GAGVSQSPRYKVTKRGQDVALRCDPISGHVSLYWYRQALGQGPEFLTYFNYEAQQDKSGLPNDRFSAERPEGSISTLTIQRTEQRDSAMYRCASSLDRGRTEAFFGQGTRLTVV.

In its sample, this clone was seen a few times. The chain joins TRBV4-1 to TRBJ2-1, with TRBD1 as a possible D gene (6 bases). Trimming shortened V by 4 bases and J by 4 bases, and 17 bases separated the two germline ends. Per germline, CDR1 MGHRA and CDR2 YSYEKL. This CDR3 is built from 16 residues. The CDR3 sequence: CASSPGTFSVYNEQFF. The CDR3 DNA follows: TGCGCCAGCAGCCCCGGGACATTCTCGGTATACAATGAGCAGTTCTTC.

This chain uses TRBV19 with TRBJ1-5, with 8 bases matching TRBD1. The J segment lost 7 bases and the V segment lost 4 bases, leaving 6 bases of the junction unmatched. Germline V gene lookup returns CDR1 LNHDA and CDR2 SQIVND (reference sequence). The CDR3 sequence is 14 residues long. In nucleotides, the CDR3 is TGTGCCAGTAGTACCAGGGGGCCGGGGCAGCCCCAGCATTTT. Amino acid sequence: CASSTRGPGQPQHF.

The DNA for the CDR3 is TGTGCCAGCAGTGCTCAGGGGGCAGGCAATGAGCAGTTCTTC. This gives the protein CASSAQGAGNEQFF. V is TRBV2 and J is TRBJ2-1, with TRBD1 identical over 8 bases. CDR3 length equals 14 residues. CDR1 is SNHLY, CDR2 FYNNEI, per germline. V was pared by 4 bases and J by 6 bases, with 5 bases of the junction left unmatched.

In this sample, this clone turned up a few times. The rearrangement uses TRBV2 and TRBJ2-7; no definite D call. Trimming removed 8 bases from V and 2 bases from J, with 7 bases in between. The germline V gene encodes CDR1 SNHLY and CDR2 FYNNEI. The CDR3 covers 11 residues. The CDR3 nucleotides read TGTGCCAGCCTTGTAACCTACGAGCAGTACTTC. Residues: CASLVTYEQYF.

The CDR3 reads CASSISAELNEQFF. The CDR3 region has the DNA TGTGCCAGTAGTATATCTGCCGAGCTCAATGAGCAGTTCTTC. The chain recombines TRBV19 with TRBJ2-1; D remains ambiguous. CDR1 and CDR2 from the germline V gene are LNHDA and SQIVND (reference sequence). CDR3 length: 14 amino acids. Trimming removed 2 bases from V and 6 bases from J, with 11 bases in between.

The V gene is TRBV13, the J gene TRBJ2-1; 13 nucleotides match TRBD2. Germline V gives CDR1 PRHDT, CDR2 FYEKMQ (reference sequence). V dropped 4 bases and J dropped 9; count of bases not matched to a gene: 3. The CDR3 has 14 amino acids. The CDR3 spells CASSSGLAGVEQFF. The CDR3 coding sequence is TGTGCCAGCAGCTCCGGACTAGCGGGAGTTGAGCAGTTCTTC.

The chain employs TRBV10-3 and TRBJ2-3; D gene unclear. The CDR3 is made up of 15 amino acids. Germline loops: CDR1 ENHRY, CDR2 SYGVKD. V dropped 10 bases and J dropped 0 bases, with 17 bases sitting between them. The CDR3 nucleotides read TGTGCCACAAGCCCCTGGCAGACTAGCACAGATACGCAGTATTTT. This translates into CATSPWQTSTDTQYF.

The chain recombines TRBV7-9 with TRBJ1-2; D is perhaps TRBD1 (5 bases). This CDR3 has 15 amino acids. Looked up from germline, CDR1 is SEHNR and CDR2 is FQNEAQ (reference sequence). The V end lost 1 base, the J end lost 5 bases, and 14 bases lay between the germline ends. CDR3 sequence reads: CASSLVTGDGYGYTF. CDR3 coding DNA: TGTGCCAGCAGCTTAGTGACGGGGGACGGTTATGGCTACACCTTC.

This chain connects TRBV7-9 to TRBJ2-2; the match to TRBD1 covers 9 bases. This CDR3 has 17 amino acids. The germline gives CDR1 SEHNR, CDR2 FQNEAQ (reference sequence). Trimming at V came to 2 bases and at J to 4 bases, leaving 8 bases not matched to a gene. Written as DNA, the CDR3 is TGTGCCAGCAGCTTATTCTTGGGACAGGGAGGCACCGGGGAGCTGTTTTTT. Residues: CASSLFLGQGGTGELFF.

The sample holds a few counts of this clone. This sequence joins TRBV21-1 and TRBJ2-1; TRBD2, as called in the table, went unchecked against the DNA. TRBV21-1 is a known pseudogene. The CDR3 loop spans 13 amino acids. The CDR3 here is CASSNIAPNEQFF. The DNA for the CDR3 is TGTGCCAGCAGCAACATAGCCCCCAATGAGCAGTTCTTC.